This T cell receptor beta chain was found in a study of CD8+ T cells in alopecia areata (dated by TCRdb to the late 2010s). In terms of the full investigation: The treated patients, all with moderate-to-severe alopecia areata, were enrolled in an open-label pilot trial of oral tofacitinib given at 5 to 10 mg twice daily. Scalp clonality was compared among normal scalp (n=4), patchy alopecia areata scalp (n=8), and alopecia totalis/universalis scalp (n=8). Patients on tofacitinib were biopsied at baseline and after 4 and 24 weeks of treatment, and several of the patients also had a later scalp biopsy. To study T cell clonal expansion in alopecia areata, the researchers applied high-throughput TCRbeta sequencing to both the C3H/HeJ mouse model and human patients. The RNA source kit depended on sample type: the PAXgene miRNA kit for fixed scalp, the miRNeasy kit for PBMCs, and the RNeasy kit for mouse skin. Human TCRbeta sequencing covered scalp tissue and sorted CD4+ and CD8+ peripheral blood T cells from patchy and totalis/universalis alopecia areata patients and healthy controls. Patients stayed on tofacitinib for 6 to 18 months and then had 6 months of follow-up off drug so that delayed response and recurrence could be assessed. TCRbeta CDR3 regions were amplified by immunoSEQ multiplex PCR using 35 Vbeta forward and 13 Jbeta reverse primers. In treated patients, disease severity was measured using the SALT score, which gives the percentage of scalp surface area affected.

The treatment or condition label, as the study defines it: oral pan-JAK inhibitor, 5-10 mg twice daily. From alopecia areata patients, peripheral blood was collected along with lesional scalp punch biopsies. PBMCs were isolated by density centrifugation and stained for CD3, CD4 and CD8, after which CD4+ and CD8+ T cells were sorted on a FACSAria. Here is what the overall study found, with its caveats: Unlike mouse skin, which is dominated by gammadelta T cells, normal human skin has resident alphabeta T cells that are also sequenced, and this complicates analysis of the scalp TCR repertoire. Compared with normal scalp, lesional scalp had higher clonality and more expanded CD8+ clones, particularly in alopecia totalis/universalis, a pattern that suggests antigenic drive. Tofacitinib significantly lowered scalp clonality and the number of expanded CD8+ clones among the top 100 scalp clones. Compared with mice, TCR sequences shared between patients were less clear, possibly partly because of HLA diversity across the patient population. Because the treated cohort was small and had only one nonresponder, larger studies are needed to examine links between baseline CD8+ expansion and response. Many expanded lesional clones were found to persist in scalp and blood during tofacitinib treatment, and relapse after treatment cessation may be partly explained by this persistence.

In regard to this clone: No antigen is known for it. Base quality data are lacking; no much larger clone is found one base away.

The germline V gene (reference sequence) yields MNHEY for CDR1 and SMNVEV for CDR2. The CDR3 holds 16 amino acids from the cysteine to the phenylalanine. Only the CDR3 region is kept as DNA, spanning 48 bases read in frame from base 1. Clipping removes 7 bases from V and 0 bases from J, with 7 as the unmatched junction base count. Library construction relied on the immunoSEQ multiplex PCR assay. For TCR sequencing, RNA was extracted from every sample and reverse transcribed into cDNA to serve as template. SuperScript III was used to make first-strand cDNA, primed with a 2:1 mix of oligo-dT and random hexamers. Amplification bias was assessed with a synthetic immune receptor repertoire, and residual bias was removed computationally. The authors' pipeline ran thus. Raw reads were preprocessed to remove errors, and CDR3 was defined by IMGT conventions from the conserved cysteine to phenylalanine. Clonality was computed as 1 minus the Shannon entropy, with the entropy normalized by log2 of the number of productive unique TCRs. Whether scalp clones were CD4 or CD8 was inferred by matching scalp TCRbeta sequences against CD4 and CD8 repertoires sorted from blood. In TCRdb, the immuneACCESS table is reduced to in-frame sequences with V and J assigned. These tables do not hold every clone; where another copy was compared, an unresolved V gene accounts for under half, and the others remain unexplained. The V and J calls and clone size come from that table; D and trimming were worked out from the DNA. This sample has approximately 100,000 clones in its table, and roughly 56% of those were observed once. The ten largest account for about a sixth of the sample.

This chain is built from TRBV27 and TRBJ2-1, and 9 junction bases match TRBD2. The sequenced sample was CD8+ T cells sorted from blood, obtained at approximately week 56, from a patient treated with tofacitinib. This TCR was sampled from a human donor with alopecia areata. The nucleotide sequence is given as TGTGCCAGCACGCGGGGGGGACTCAGCTCCTACAATGAGCAGTTCTTC. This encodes CASTRGGLSSYNEQFF.